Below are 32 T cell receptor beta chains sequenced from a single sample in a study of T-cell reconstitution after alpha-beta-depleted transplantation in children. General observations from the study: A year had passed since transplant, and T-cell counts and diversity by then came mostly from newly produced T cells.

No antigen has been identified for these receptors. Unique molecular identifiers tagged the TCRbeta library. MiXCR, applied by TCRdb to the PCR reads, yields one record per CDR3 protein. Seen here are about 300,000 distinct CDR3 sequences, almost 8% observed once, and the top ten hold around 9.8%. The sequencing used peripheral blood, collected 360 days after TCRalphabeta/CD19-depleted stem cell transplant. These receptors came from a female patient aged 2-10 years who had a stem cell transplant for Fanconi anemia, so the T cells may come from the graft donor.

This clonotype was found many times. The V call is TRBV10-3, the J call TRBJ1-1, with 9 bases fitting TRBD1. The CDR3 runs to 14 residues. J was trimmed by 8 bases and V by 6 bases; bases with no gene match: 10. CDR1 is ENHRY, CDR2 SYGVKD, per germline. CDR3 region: CAIRPGTGYWEAFF. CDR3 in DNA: TGTGCCATCAGACCCGGGACAGGGTATTGGGAAGCTTTCTTT.

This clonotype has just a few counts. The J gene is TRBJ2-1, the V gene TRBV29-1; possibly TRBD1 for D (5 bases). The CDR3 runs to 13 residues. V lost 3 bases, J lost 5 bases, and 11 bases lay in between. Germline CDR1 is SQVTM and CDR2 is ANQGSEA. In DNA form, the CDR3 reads TGCAGCGTTGATACGGCAGGGAACAATGAGCAGTTCTTC. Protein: CSVDTAGNNEQFF.

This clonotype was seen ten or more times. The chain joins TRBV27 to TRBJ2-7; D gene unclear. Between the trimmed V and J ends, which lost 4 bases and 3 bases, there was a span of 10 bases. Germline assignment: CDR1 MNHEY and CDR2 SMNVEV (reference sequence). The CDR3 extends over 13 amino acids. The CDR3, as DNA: TGTGCCAGCAGTTCAACCCCACTCTACGAGCAGTACTTC. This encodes CASSSTPLYEQYF.

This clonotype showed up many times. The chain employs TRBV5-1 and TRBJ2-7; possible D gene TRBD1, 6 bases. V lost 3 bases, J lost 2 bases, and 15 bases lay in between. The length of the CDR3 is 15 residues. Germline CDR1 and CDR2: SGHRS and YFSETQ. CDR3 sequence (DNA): TGCGCCAGCAGCTCCGGGACAATACTCGCCTACGAGCAGTACTTC. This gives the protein CASSSGTILAYEQYF. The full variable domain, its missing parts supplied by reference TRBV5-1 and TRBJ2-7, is KAGVTQTPRYLIKTRGQQVTLSCSPISGHRSVSWYQQTPGQGLQFLFEYFSETQRNKGNFPGRFSGRQFSNSRSEMNVSTLELGDSALYLCASSSGTILAYEQYFGPGTRLTVT.

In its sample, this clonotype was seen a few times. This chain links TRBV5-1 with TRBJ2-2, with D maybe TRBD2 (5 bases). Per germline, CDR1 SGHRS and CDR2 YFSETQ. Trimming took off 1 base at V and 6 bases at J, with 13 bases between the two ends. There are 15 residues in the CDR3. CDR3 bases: TGCGCCAGCAGCTTGTCCGGGAATAACGCCGGGGAGCTGTTTTTT. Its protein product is CASSLSGNNAGELFF.

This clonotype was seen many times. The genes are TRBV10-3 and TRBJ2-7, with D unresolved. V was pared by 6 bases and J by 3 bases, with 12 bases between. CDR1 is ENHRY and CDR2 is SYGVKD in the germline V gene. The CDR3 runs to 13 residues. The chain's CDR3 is CAIRTSTYYEQYF. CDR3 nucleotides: TGTGCCATCAGGACTTCAACTTACTACGAGCAGTACTTC.

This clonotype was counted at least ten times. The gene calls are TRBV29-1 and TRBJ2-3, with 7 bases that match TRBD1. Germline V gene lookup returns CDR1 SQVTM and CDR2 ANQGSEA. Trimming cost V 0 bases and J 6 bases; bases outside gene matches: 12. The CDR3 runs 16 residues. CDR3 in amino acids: CSVEDGGDSAGDTQYF. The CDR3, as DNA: TGCAGCGTTGAAGATGGTGGGGACAGCGCCGGGGATACGCAGTATTTT.

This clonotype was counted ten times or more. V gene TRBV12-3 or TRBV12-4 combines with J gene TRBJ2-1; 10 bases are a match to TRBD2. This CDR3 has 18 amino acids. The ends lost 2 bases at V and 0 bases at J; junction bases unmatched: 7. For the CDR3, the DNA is TGTGCCAGCAGTTTATTTAGCGGGGGGTCGAGCTCCTACAATGAGCAGTTCTTC. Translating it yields CASSLFSGGSSSYNEQFF.

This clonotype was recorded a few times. In DNA form, the CDR3 reads TGTGCCAGCAGCCGTATAGCGGGGGACACAGATACGCAGTATTTT. Translated: CASSRIAGDTDTQYF. The chain couples TRBV6-1 to TRBJ2-3, with 9 bases matching TRBD2. This CDR3 has 15 residues. Germline V gene sequence: CDR1 MNHNS, CDR2 SASEGT. Trimming took 6 bases from V and 2 from J; bases not matched to a gene: 6.

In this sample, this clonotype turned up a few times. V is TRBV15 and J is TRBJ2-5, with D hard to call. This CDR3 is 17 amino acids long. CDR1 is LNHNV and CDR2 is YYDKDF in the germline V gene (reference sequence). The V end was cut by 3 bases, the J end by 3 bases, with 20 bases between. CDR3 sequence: CATSRPGVEGQKETQYF. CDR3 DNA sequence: TGTGCCACCAGCAGGCCCGGAGTCGAAGGGCAGAAAGAGACCCAGTACTTC.

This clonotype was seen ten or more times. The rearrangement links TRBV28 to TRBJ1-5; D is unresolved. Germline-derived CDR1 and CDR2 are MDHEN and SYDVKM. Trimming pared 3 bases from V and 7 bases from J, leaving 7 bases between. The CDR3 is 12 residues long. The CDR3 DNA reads TGTGCCAGCAGTTTCGGGGAACAGCCCCAGCATTTT. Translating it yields CASSFGEQPQHF.

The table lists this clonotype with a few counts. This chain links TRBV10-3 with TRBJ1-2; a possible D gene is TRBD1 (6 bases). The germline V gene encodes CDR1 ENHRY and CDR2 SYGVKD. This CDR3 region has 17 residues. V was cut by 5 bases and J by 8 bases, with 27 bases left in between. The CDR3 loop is CAISQSNSGRQGKGYTF. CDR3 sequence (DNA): TGTGCCATCAGTCAATCGAACTCGGGCCGCCAGGGGAAGGGCTACACCTTC.

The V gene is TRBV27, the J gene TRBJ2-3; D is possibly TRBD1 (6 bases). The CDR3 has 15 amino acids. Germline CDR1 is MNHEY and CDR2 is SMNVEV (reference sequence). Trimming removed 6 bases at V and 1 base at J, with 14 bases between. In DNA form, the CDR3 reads TGTGCCAGCAGCGATCGGGCAGGGGGCACAGATACGCAGTATTTT. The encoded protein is CASSDRAGGTDTQYF.

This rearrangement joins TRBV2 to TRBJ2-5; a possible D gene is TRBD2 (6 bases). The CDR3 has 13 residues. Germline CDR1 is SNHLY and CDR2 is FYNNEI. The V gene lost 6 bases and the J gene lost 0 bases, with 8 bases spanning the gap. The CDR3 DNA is TGTGCCAGCAGGAGGGACTACCAAGAGACCCAGTACTTC. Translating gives CASRRDYQETQYF.

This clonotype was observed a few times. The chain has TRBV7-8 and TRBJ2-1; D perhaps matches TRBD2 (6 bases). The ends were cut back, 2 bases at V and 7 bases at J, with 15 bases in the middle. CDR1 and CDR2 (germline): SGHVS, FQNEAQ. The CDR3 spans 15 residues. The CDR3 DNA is TGTGCCAGCAGCTTATCCGCGGGGCATTTTAATGAGCAGTTCTTC. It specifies CASSLSAGHFNEQFF.

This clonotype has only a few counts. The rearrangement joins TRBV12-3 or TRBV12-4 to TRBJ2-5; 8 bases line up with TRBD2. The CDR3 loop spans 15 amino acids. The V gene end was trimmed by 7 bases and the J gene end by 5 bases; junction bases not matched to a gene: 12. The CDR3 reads CASTAGGGKAETQYF. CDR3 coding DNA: TGTGCCAGCACCGCGGGCGGGGGGAAGGCCGAGACCCAGTACTTC.

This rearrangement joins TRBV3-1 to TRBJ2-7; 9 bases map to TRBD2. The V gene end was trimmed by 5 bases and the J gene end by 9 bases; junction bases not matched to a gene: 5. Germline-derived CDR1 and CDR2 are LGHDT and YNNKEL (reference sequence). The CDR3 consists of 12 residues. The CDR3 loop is CASSLSGGRQYF. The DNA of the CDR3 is TGTGCCAGCAGCTTAAGCGGGGGGCGGCAGTACTTC.

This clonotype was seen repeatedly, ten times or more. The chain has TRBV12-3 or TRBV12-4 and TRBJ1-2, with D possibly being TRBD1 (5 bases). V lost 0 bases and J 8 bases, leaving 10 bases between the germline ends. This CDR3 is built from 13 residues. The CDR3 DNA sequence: TGTGCCAGCAGTTTAGCGAAGGGGAGAGGCTACACCTTC. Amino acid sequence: CASSLAKGRGYTF.

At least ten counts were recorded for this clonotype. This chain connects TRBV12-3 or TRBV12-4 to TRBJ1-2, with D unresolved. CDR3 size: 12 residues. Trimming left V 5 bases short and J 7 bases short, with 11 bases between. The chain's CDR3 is CASSPSLGGYTF. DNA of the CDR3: TGTGCCAGCAGTCCGTCTTTGGGTGGCTACACCTTC.

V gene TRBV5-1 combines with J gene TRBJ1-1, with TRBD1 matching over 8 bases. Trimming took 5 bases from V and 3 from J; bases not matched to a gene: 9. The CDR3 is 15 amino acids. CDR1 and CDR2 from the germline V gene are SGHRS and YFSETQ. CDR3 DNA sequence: TGCGCCAGCAGTCCAGGGGGCGCTTGGGACACTGAAGCTTTCTTT. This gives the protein CASSPGGAWDTEAFF.

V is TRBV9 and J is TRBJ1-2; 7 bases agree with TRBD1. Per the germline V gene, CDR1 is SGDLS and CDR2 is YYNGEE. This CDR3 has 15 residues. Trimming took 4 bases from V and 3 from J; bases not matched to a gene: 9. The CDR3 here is CASSPEGGVDYGYTF. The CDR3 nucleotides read TGTGCCAGCAGCCCTGAAGGGGGCGTGGACTATGGCTACACCTTC.

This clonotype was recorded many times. For the CDR3, the DNA is TGCGCCAGCAGCCACCTTCCGGACAGGGGAACAGATACGCAGTATTTT. Translating it yields CASSHLPDRGTDTQYF. The chain links TRBV4-3 to TRBJ2-3, with 9 bases lining up with TRBD1. This CDR3 is built from 16 residues. In germline, CDR1 is LGHNA, CDR2 YSLEER. J lost 3 bases, V lost 3 bases, and 7 bases had no gene match.

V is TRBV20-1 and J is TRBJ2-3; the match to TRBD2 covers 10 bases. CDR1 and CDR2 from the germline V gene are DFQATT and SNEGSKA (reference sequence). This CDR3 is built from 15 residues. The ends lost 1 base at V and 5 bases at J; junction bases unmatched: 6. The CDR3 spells CSARGWTSGIDTQYF. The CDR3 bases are TGCAGTGCTAGAGGGTGGACTAGCGGAATAGATACGCAGTATTTT.

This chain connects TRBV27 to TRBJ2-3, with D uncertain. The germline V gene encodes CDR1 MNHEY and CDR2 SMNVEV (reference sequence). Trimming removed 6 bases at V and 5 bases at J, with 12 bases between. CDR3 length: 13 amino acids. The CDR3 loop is CASSPTLRDTQYF. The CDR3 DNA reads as TGTGCCAGCAGCCCTACACTTCGAGATACGCAGTATTTT.

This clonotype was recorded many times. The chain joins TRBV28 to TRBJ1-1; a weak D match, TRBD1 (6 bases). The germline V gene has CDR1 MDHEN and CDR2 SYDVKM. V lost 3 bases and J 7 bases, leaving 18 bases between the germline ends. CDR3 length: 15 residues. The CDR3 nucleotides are TGTGCCAGCAGTTTTTCTGGGGGGCTGGAGTTTGAAGCTTTCTTT. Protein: CASSFSGGLEFEAFF.

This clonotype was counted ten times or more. The CDR3 nucleotides are TGCAGTGCGGACAGGGGTATGGACGAGCAGTACTTC. It specifies CSADRGMDEQYF. The V call is TRBV20-1, the J call TRBJ2-7; 9 nucleotides match TRBD1. The CDR3 contains 12 residues. Germline V gene sequence: CDR1 DFQATT, CDR2 SNEGSKA (reference sequence). The V gene end was trimmed by 6 bases and the J gene end by 5 bases; junction bases not matched to a gene: 5.

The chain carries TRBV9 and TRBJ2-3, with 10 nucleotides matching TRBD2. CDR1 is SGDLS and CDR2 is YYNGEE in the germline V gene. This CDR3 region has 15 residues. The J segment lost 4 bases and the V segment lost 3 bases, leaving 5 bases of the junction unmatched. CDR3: CASSARAGGPDTQYF. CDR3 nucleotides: TGTGCCAGCAGCGCCCGAGCGGGGGGGCCAGATACGCAGTATTTT.

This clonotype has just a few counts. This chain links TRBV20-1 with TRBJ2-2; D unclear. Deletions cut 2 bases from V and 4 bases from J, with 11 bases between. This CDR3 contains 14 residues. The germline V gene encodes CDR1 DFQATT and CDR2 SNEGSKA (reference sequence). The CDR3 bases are TGCAGTGCTAGAATTGGGTCAAGCACCGGGGAGCTGTTTTTT. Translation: CSARIGSSTGELFF.

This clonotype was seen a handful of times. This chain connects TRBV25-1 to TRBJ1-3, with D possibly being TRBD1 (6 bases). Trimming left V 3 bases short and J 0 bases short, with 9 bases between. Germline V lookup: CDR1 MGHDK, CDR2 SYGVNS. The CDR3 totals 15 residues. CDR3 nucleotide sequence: TGTGCCAGCAGTGATACAGGGACCTCTGGAAACACCATATATTTT. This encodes CASSDTGTSGNTIYF.

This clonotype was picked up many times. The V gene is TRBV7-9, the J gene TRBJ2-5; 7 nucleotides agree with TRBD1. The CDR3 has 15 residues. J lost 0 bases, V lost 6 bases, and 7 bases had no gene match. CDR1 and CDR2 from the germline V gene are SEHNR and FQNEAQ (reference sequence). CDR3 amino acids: CASRSSGTDQETQYF. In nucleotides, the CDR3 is TGTGCCAGCAGGTCATCCGGGACAGACCAAGAGACCCAGTACTTC.

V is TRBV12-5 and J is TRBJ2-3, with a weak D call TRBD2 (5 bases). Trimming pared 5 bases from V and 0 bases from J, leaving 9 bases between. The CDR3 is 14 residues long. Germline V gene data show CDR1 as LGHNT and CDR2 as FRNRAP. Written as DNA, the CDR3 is TGTGCTAGTGGTCCTAGCCTTAGCACAGATACGCAGTATTTT. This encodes CASGPSLSTDTQYF.

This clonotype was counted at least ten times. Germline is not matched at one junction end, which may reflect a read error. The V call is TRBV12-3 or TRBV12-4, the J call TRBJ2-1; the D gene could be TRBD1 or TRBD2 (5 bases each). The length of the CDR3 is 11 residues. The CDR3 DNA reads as TGTGCCAGCAGTTTCCGGGACCATCTTTCCTTC. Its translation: CASSFRDHLSF.